This passage covers 25 T cell receptor beta chains from one sample sequenced in a study of control samples from healthy donors and cancer patients. TCRdb's table, derived via immunoSEQ multiplex PCR, lists solely in-frame clones and lacks some. Among about 120,000 clones listed, roughly nine tenths were seen once. Sample: PBMCs. Source of these receptors: a woman in her forties or fifties with colorectal cancer.

The chain links TRBV18 to TRBJ1-1, with D perhaps TRBD1 (5 bases). Germline lookup yields CDR1 KGHSH and CDR2 LQKENI. Trimming shortened V by 3 bases and J by 3 bases, and 14 bases separated the two germline ends. CDR3 length: 15 amino acids. The CDR3 is CASSPFGGTDTEAFF. CDR3 coding DNA: TGTGCCAGCTCACCGTTCGGGGGGACGGACACTGAAGCTTTCTTT.

By proportion, this clone is medium-sized. The chain combines TRBV5-6 with TRBJ2-7; no clear D. Between the trimmed V and J ends, which lost 0 bases and 5 bases, there was a span of 15 bases. In germline, CDR1 is SGHDT, CDR2 YYEEEE. The CDR3 totals 15 residues. The CDR3 bases are TGTGCCAGCAGCTTGGTTTTGGACCCCTGGGACGAGCAGTACTTC. This encodes CASSLVLDPWDEQYF.

The V call is TRBV11-2, the J call TRBJ1-1; D possibly corresponds to TRBD1 (5 bases). The germline V and J ends were trimmed by 5 bases and 3 bases, with 19 bases remaining between them. The germline V gene encodes CDR1 SGHAT and CDR2 FQNNGV. CDR3 size: 16 residues. The CDR3 DNA reads TGTGCCAGCAGCACGTCCCGGCGGGGGGGGGACACTGAAGCTTTCTTT. It codes for CASSTSRRGGDTEAFF.

The chain has TRBV4-2 and TRBJ2-3; the match to TRBD2 covers 9 bases. Germline CDR1 is LGHNA and CDR2 is YNFKEQ. This CDR3 has 15 residues. V trimming: 4 bases; J trimming: 5 bases; junction bases outside the gene matches: 7. CDR3 protein: CASSREREALDTQYF. CDR3 nucleotide sequence: TGTGCCAGCAGCCGAGAGCGGGAGGCTCTAGATACGCAGTATTTT.

This clone occurred once. The V gene is TRBV28, the J gene TRBJ2-7; 8 positions match TRBD1. CDR3 length equals 19 residues. V shed 2 bases and J 1 base; nucleotides not matched to a gene: 16. CDR1 and CDR2 (germline): MDHEN, SYDVKM. The CDR3 DNA follows: TGTGCCAGCAGTTTAGGGGACAGGACCAAAAACAGGGGGTCCTACGAGCAGTACTTC. This translates into CASSLGDRTKNRGSYEQYF. Variable domain in full (rest from reference TRBV28 and TRBJ2-7): DVKVTQSSRYLVKRTGEKVFLECVQDMDHENMFWYRQDPGLGLRLIYFSYDVKMKEKGDIPEGYSVSREKKERFSLILESASTNQTSMYLCASSLGDRTKNRGSYEQYFGPGTRLTVT.

The gene calls are TRBV11-2 and TRBJ2-7; D might be TRBD1 (6 bases). Germline V gene data show CDR1 as SGHAT and CDR2 as FQNNGV. The length of the CDR3 is 15 residues. The germline V and J ends were trimmed by 2 bases and 3 bases, with 14 bases remaining between them. The CDR3 coding sequence is TGTGCCAGCAGCTTAAGTTGGGGACAAGACTACGAGCAGTACTTC. This sequence encodes CASSLSWGQDYEQYF. The complete variable domain, with remaining parts taken from reference TRBV11-2 and TRBJ2-7, reads EAGVAQSPRYKIIEKRQSVAFWCNPISGHATLYWYQQILGQGPKLLIQFQNNGVVDDSQLPKDRFSAERLKGVDSTLKIQPAKLEDSAVYLCASSLSWGQDYEQYFGPGTRLTVT.

This chain connects TRBV6-5 to TRBJ2-7; no clear D. Germline values: CDR1 MNHEY, CDR2 SVGAGI. The CDR3 is 13 residues long. Trimming took 8 bases from V and 7 from J, leaving 18 bases between them. The DNA for the CDR3 is TGTGCCAGCGGCCAGATTCAGTCGAGGGAGCAGTACTTC. This gives the protein CASGQIQSREQYF.

This clone was recorded a few times. The chain employs TRBV5-4 and TRBJ1-1, with 8 bases identical to TRBD1. With V trimmed by 5 bases and J by 1 base, 4 bases remained unmatched. Germline assignment: CDR1 SGHNT and CDR2 YYREEE (reference sequence). There are 14 residues in the CDR3. In nucleotides, the CDR3 is TGTGCCAGCAGGGGAGGACAGGGGAACACTGAAGCTTTCTTT. It translates to CASRGGQGNTEAFF.

The DNA of the CDR3 is TGTGCCAGCAGCCAAGTATCGGGGGAGCAGTACTTC. The encoded protein is CASSQVSGEQYF. The rearrangement uses TRBV3-1 (or the pseudogene TRBV3-2) and TRBJ2-7, with a weak D call TRBD2 (5 bases). The germline V gene has CDR1 LGHDT and CDR2 YNNKEL (reference sequence). This CDR3 is built from 12 residues. Deletions cut 1 base from V and 7 bases from J, with 8 bases between.

V and J are TRBV5-3 and TRBJ1-2, with D uncertain. TRBV5-3 is marked as an open reading frame, function uncertain. The CDR3 contains 13 residues. V lost 4 bases and J lost 7, with 14 bases in between. CDR3 DNA: TGTGCCAGAAGCCTGGACCGAGTACGTGGCTACACCTTC. Amino acids: CARSLDRVRGYTF.

This sequence joins TRBV9 and TRBJ2-1, with a weak D call TRBD2 (6 bases). V dropped 4 bases and J dropped 0 bases, with 23 bases sitting between them. CDR1 and CDR2 (germline): SGDLS, YYNGEE. The CDR3 contains 19 residues. The CDR3 sequence: CASSPRSLRDSPSYNEQFF. In DNA form, the CDR3 reads TGTGCCAGCAGCCCTAGGAGCCTGAGGGACTCCCCCTCCTACAATGAGCAGTTCTTC.

V usage is TRBV6-6 and J usage is TRBJ1-1, with a tentative D call TRBD1 (5 bases). The germline V gene has CDR1 MNHNY and CDR2 SVGAGI (reference sequence). The V and J ends lost 5 bases and 7 bases respectively, with 8 bases between them. CDR3 length: 11 residues. CDR3 amino acids: CASSHDSEAFF. The CDR3 DNA is TGTGCCAGCAGTCACGACAGTGAAGCTTTCTTT.

The chain employs TRBV3-1 (or the pseudogene TRBV3-2) and TRBJ1-5, with a weak D call TRBD1 (5 bases). The CDR3 loop spans 14 amino acids. Germline assignment: CDR1 LGHDT and CDR2 YNNKEL (reference sequence). The V gene lost 3 bases and the J gene lost 7 bases, with 13 bases spanning the gap. The CDR3: CASSHGREGQPQHF. CDR3 in DNA: TGTGCCAGCAGCCATGGGAGGGAGGGGCAGCCCCAGCATTTT.

The V and J genes are TRBV7-6 and TRBJ2-5, with TRBD2 identical over 11 bases. The CDR3 length is 18 residues. V shed 1 base, J shed 5 bases, and the junction held 12 bases outside the gene matches. Germline CDR1 and CDR2: SGHVS and FNYEAQ. The CDR3 loop is CASSLELLAGGRGETQYF. DNA for the CDR3: TGTGCCAGCAGCTTAGAGCTCCTAGCGGGAGGCAGGGGGGAGACCCAGTACTTC.

The chain carries TRBV18 and TRBJ2-4; 9 nucleotides line up with TRBD2. CDR3 length: 16 amino acids. The ends lost 2 bases at V and 0 bases at J; junction bases unmatched: 2. The germline CDR1 and CDR2 sequences are KGHSH and LQKENI. The CDR3 DNA follows: TGTGCCAGCTCACCAGCACTAGCGGGAGCCAAAAACATTCAGTACTTC. It specifies CASSPALAGAKNIQYF.

Here the CDR3 DNA reads TGTGCCACCAGCAGAGTTGGAGCGGGGGGGCTTGGGGAGACCCAGTACTTC. Its protein product is CATSRVGAGGLGETQYF. This chain connects TRBV15 to TRBJ2-5; 10 nucleotides match TRBD2. Unmatched junction bases numbered 10, after V lost 1 base and J lost 5 bases. Per the germline V gene, CDR1 is LNHNV and CDR2 is YYDKDF (reference sequence). This CDR3 region has 17 residues.

This chain connects TRBV2 to TRBJ1-1; a possible D gene is TRBD1 (5 bases). Trimming shortened V by 7 bases and J by 0 bases, and 15 bases separated the two germline ends. The germline V gene encodes CDR1 SNHLY and CDR2 FYNNEI. The CDR3 contains 15 residues. The CDR3 nucleotides read TGTGCCAGCAAAGAAGGGCAGGGCCTGAACACTGAAGCTTTCTTT. Translated, it gives CASKEGQGLNTEAFF.

The chain couples TRBV2 to TRBJ2-2, with 7 bases that match TRBD2. There are 14 residues in the CDR3. Germline trimming cut 6 bases from V and 8 bases from J; bases unmatched to any gene: 9. The germline CDR1 and CDR2 sequences are SNHLY and FYNNEI. The CDR3, as DNA: TGTGCCAGCAGACGACTAGCATCAGGGGGGGAGCTGTTTTTT. Amino acid sequence: CASRRLASGGELFF.

The gene calls are TRBV5-1 and TRBJ2-1; 9 bases map to TRBD2. The V segment lost 3 bases and the J segment 5 bases; nucleotides outside the gene matches: 9. CDR3 size: 16 residues. Germline V lookup: CDR1 SGHRS, CDR2 YFSETQ. The CDR3 region has the DNA TGCGCCAGCAGCTCACGACTAGCGGTGGGAAACAATGAGCAGTTCTTC. This gives the protein CASSSRLAVGNNEQFF.

CDR3 amino acids: CASSSRGRPMEDTGELFF. The CDR3 DNA sequence: TGTGCCAGCAGCTCCCGGGGCCGGCCGATGGAGGACACCGGGGAGCTGTTTTTT. J is TRBJ2-2 and V is TRBV11-2; perhaps D is TRBD1 or TRBD2 (5 bases each). The CDR3 consists of 18 residues. CDR1 is SGHAT and CDR2 is FQNNGV in the germline V gene. V shed 4 bases and J shed 3 bases, with 21 bases lying between them.

This chain connects TRBV11-2 to TRBJ2-1; 7 nucleotides match TRBD1. The J segment lost 4 bases and the V segment lost 3 bases, leaving 3 bases of the junction unmatched. Germline V gene data show CDR1 as SGHAT and CDR2 as FQNNGV. CDR3 size: 14 residues. The CDR3 sequence is CASSLGQLYNEQFF. Here the CDR3 DNA reads TGTGCCAGCAGCTTGGGACAGCTATACAATGAGCAGTTCTTC.

A note on this clone: A junction end diverges from the germline sequence, so it may reflect a read error. The sample contains more than one DNA sequence encoding this CDR3. The J gene is TRBJ1-1, the V gene TRBV11-2, with D tentatively TRBD1 (5 bases). Per germline, CDR1 SGHAT and CDR2 FQNNGV. This CDR3 has 13 amino acids. This CDR3 reads CASSLDRGTEAFF. As DNA, the CDR3 is TGTGCCAGCAGCCTAGACAGAGGCACTGAAGCTTTCTTT.

The CDR3 region has the DNA TGTGCCAGCAGTGAGGAACAGGACGAGCAGTACTTC. Its protein is CASSEEQDEQYF. The chain joins TRBV6-1 to TRBJ2-7; D is possibly TRBD1 (5 bases). The CDR3 has 12 amino acids. Trimming pared 3 bases from V and 5 bases from J, leaving 8 bases between. CDR1 and CDR2 (germline): MNHNS, SASEGT.

The chain couples TRBV28 to TRBJ2-6; 7 positions agree with TRBD1. Germline CDR1 is MDHEN and CDR2 is SYDVKM. V shed 6 bases and J 2 bases; nucleotides not matched to a gene: 7. The CDR3 is 16 amino acids. The chain's CDR3 is CASRPRGSAGANVLTF. In DNA form, the CDR3 reads TGTGCCAGCAGGCCCAGGGGGTCGGCTGGGGCCAACGTCCTGACTTTC.

J is TRBJ2-3 and V is TRBV6-5; either TRBD1 or TRBD2 may fit D (5 bases each). CDR1 and CDR2 from the germline V gene are MNHEY and SVGAGI. The CDR3 totals 14 residues. The germline V and J ends were trimmed by 5 bases and 11 bases, with 20 bases remaining between them. CDR3 sequence reads: CASSTGPEGLGQYF. CDR3 in DNA: TGTGCCAGCAGTACCGGGCCCGAGGGGCTGGGGCAGTATTTT.